These T cell receptor beta chains were read from a single sample in a study of blood T cell repertoires in COVID-19. Repertoires were generated with immunoSEQ multiplex PCR, while TCRdb's copy carries only in-frame clones and drops some. The data contain about 170,000 clones, around 80% of them singletons. Sequenced: peripheral blood. The receptors were gathered from a woman in her 70s who had recovered from COVID-19. CDR3s include the opening cysteine and the closing phenylalanine or tryptophan. D genes are given only for firm matches. Clone size is shown for a subset of rows, as once, few, many or a class of expanded clone.

J gene: TRBJ2-4
clone size: .
V gene: TRBV5-6
D gene: .
CDR3 DNA: TGTGCCAGCAGCCCCTCACAGGGCCCCTTAGCCAAAAACATTCAGTACTTC
CDR3 protein: CASSPSQGPLAKNIQYF

J gene: TRBJ1-2
clone size: few
V gene: TRBV3-1/TRBV3-2
D gene: .
CDR3 DNA: TGTGCCAGCAGCCAAGACGGGGGTCTGTATGGCTACACCTTC
CDR3 protein: CASSQDGGLYGYTF

J gene: TRBJ2-6
clone size: .
V gene: TRBV5-5
D gene: .
CDR3 DNA: TGTGCCAGCAGCTTGGCAGGGAACTCTGGGGCCAACGTCCTGACTTTC
CDR3 protein: CASSLAGNSGANVLTF

J gene: TRBJ2-7
clone size: .
V gene: TRBV9
D gene: TRBD2
CDR3 DNA: TGTGCCAGCAGCGTAGGGACTAGCTGGAACTACGAGCAGTACTTC
CDR3 protein: CASSVGTSWNYEQYF

J gene: TRBJ2-2
clone size: .
V gene: TRBV4-1
D gene: .
CDR3 DNA: TGCGCCAGCAGCCAAGTAGCGGTGAACACCGGGGAGCTGTTTTTT
CDR3 protein: CASSQVAVNTGELFF

J gene: TRBJ1-1
clone size: once
V gene: TRBV20-1
D gene: .
CDR3 DNA: TGCAGTGCCATTCCCACTGAAGCTTTCTTT
CDR3 protein: CSAIPTEAFF

J gene: TRBJ1-2
clone size: .
V gene: TRBV30
D gene: TRBD1
CDR3 DNA: TGTGCCTGGTTTCCGGGACAGGGAGCCTATGGCTACACCTTC
CDR3 protein: CAWFPGQGAYGYTF

J gene: TRBJ2-1
clone size: once
V gene: TRBV5-6
D gene: .
CDR3 DNA: TGTGCCAGCAGCTTTGTGTTAGCGGCTTACAATGAGCAGTTCTTC
CDR3 protein: CASSFVLAAYNEQFF

J gene: TRBJ1-1
clone size: few
V gene: TRBV4-3
D gene: .
CDR3 DNA: TGCGCCAGCAGCCGGAGGGCGGCGGACGAAGCTTTCTTT
CDR3 protein: CASSRRAADEAFF

J gene: TRBJ2-3
clone size: once
V gene: TRBV18
D gene: TRBD2
CDR3 DNA: TGTGCCAGCTCCCCCGGGGGGGCGGTAGATACGCAGTATTTT
CDR3 protein: CASSPGGAVDTQYF

J gene: TRBJ1-5
clone size: .
V gene: TRBV7-9
D gene: TRBD1
CDR3 DNA: TGTGCCAGCAGCTTAGGGACAGGGGGGGTGGATCAGCCCCAGCATTTT
CDR3 protein: CASSLGTGGVDQPQHF

J gene: TRBJ1-5
clone size: .
V gene: TRBV19
D gene: .
CDR3 DNA: TGTGCCACCTCCTCGCCTCGGGACACCTACAATCAGCCCCAGCATTTT
CDR3 protein: CATSSPRDTYNQPQHF

J gene: TRBJ2-7
clone size: .
V gene: TRBV7-3
D gene: TRBD2
CDR3 DNA: TGTGCCAGCAGCTTAGGGGGGGCTAGCGGGAGGCCCGTGGGGCAGTACTTC
CDR3 protein: CASSLGGASGRPVGQYF

J gene: TRBJ2-7
clone size: .
V gene: TRBV28
D gene: .
CDR3 DNA: TGTGCCAGCAGTTTTTGGCGGGAAGGTCTCGAGCAGTACTTC
CDR3 protein: CASSFWREGLEQYF

J gene: TRBJ2-2
clone size: .
V gene: TRBV10-3
D gene: TRBD2
CDR3 DNA: TGTGCCATCGCGCGGGAGGCGACCGGGGAGCTGTTTTTT
CDR3 protein: CAIAREATGELFF

J gene: TRBJ2-5
clone size: .
V gene: TRBV5-1
D gene: .
CDR3 DNA: TGCGCCAGCAGCTTGGGGGCAGGACAAGAGACCCAGTACTTC
CDR3 protein: CASSLGAGQETQYF

J gene: TRBJ1-2
clone size: .
V gene: TRBV6-5
D gene: .
CDR3 DNA: TGTGCCAGCAGTTACTCCCCGGCAGGGGAGAACTATGGCTACACCTTC
CDR3 protein: CASSYSPAGENYGYTF

J gene: TRBJ1-2
clone size: .
V gene: TRBV7-6
D gene: TRBD1
CDR3 DNA: TGTGCCAGCAGCCTCGGACAGGGATTACTCTCAGCTAACTATGGCTACACCTTC
CDR3 protein: CASSLGQGLLSANYGYTF